This TCR beta chain was observed in a study of OX40 agonist ivuxolimab in advanced cancers. Overall study results and limits: Nonresponders, in some cases, also had low normalized T-cell clonal expansion.

Sequencing used immunoSEQ multiplex PCR; TCRdb keeps in-frame clones, though not all of them. This table holds about 77,000 clones, 65% to 85% found once. Trimming removed 2 bases from V and 4 bases from J; junction bases left unmatched: 4. CDR1 is SGHAT, CDR2 FQNNGV, per germline. The CDR3 is made up of 17 amino acids. Notes on this clone: Its antigen is still unknown.

Sequences were derived from CD4+ or CD8+ T cells sorted from blood, sampled in a trial of the OX40 agonist ivuxolimab. The sequence came from an adult with an advanced solid tumor such as melanoma, head and neck, liver or kidney cancer. The V and J genes are TRBV11-2 and TRBJ2-1; 14 nucleotides line up with TRBD2. CDR3 residues: CASSLWGTSGGYNEQFF. CDR3 DNA: TGTGCCAGCAGCTTATGGGGGACTAGCGGGGGATACAATGAGCAGTTCTTC.